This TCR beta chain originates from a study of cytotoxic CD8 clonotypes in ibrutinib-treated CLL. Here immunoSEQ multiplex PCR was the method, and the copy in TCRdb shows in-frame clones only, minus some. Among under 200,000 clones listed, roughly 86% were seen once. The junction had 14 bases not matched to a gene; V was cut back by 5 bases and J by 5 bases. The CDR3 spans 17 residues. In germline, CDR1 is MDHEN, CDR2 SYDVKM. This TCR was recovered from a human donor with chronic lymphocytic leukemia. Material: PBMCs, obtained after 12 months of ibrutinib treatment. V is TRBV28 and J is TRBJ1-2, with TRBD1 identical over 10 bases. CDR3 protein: CASSPSPGGQGPYGYTF. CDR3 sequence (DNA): TGTGCCAGCAGTCCATCACCGGGGGGACAGGGGCCTTATGGCTACACCTTC.